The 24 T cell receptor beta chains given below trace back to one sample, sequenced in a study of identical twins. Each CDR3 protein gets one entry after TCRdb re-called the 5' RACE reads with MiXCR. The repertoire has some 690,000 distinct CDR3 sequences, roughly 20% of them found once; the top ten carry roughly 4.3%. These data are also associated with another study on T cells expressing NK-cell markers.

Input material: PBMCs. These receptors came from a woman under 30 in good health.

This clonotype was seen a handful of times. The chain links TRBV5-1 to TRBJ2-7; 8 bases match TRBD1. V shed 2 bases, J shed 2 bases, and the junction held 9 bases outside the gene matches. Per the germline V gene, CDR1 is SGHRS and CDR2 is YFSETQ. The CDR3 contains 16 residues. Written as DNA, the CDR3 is TGCGCCAGCAGCTTCACTCCGGGACAGGCCCCCTACGAGCAGTACTTC. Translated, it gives CASSFTPGQAPYEQYF.

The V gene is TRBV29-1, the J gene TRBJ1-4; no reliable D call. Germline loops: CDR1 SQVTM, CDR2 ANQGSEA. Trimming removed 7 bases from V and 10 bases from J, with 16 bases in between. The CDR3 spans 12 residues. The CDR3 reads CSATKLEGKLFF. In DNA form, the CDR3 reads TGCAGCGCCACAAAGCTAGAAGGAAAACTGTTTTTT.

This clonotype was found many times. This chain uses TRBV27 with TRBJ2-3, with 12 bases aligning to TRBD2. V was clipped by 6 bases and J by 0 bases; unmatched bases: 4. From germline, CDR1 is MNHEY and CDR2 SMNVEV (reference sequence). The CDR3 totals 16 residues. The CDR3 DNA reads TGTGCCAGCAGCCCTCTAGCGGGAGGGAGCACAGATACGCAGTATTTT. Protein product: CASSPLAGGSTDTQYF.

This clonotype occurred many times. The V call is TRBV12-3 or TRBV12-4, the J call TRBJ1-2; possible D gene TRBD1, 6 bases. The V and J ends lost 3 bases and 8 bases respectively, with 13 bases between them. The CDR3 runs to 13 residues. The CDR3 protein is CASSFGLGAGYTF. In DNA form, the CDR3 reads TGTGCCAGCAGTTTCGGGCTGGGGGCAGGCTACACCTTC.

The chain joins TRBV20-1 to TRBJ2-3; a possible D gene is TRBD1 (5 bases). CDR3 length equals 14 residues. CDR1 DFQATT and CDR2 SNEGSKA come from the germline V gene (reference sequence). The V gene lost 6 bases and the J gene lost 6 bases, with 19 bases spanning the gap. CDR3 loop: CSALRGLTGDTQYF. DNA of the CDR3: TGCAGTGCCCTTAGGGGCCTAACTGGGGATACGCAGTATTTT.

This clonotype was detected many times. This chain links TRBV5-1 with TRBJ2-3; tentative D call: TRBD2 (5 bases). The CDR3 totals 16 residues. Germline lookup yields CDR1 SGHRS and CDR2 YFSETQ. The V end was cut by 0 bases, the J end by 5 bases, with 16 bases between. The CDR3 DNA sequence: TGCGCCAGCAGCTTGGCCGTGGCAGGACGGGGAGATACGCAGTATTTT. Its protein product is CASSLAVAGRGDTQYF. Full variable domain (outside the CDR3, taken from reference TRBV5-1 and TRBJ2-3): KAGVTQTPRYLIKTRGQQVTLSCSPISGHRSVSWYQQTPGQGLQFLFEYFSETQRNKGNFPGRFSGRQFSNSRSEMNVSTLELGDSALYLCASSLAVAGRGDTQYFGPGTRLTVL.

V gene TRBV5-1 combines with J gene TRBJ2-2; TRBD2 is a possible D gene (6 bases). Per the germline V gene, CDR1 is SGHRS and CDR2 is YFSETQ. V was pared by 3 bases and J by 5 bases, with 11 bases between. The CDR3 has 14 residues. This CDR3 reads CASSWGLQTGELFF. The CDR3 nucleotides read TGCGCCAGCAGCTGGGGACTTCAGACCGGGGAGCTGTTTTTT.

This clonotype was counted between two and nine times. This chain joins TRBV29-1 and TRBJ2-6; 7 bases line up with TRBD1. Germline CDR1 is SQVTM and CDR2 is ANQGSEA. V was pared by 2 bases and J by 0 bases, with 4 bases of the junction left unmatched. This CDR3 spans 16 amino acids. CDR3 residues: CSVEKGAHSGANVLTF. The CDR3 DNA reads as TGCAGCGTTGAAAAGGGGGCTCACTCTGGGGCCAACGTCCTGACTTTC.

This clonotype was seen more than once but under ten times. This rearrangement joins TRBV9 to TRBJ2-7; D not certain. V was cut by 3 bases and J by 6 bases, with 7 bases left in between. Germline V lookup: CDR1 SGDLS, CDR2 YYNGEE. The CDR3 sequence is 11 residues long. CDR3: CASSAGFEQYF. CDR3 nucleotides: TGTGCCAGCAGCGCTGGGTTCGAGCAGTACTTC.

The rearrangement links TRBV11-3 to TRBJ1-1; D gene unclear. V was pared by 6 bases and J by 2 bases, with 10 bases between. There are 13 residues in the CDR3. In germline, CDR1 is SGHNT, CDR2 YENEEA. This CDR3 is CASSQTPNTEAFF. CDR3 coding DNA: TGTGCCAGCAGTCAGACACCTAACACTGAAGCTTTCTTT.

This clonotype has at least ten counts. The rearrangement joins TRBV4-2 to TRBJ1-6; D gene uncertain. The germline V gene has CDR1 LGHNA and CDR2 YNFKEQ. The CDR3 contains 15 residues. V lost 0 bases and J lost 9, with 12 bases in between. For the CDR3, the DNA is TGTGCCAGCAGCCAAGACTCCTTCCCGATTTCACCCCTCCACTTT. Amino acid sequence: CASSQDSFPISPLHF.

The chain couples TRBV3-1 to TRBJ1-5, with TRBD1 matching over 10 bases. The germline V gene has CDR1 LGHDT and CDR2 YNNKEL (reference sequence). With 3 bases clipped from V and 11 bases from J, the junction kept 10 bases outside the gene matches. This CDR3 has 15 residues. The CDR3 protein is CASSQYGTGVEAQHF. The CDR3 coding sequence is TGTGCCAGCAGCCAGTACGGGACAGGGGTTGAGGCCCAGCATTTT.

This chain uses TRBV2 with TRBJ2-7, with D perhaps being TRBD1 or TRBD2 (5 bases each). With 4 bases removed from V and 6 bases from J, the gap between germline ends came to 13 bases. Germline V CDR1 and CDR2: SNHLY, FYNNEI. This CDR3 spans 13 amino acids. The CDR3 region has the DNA TGTGCCAGCAGTGCGTCAGGGAGTCGCGAGCAGTACTTC. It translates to CASSASGSREQYF.

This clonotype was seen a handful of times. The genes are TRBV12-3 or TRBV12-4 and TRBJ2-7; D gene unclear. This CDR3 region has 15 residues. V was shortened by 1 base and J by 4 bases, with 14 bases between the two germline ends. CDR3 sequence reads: CASSLGWMARYEQYF. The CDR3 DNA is TGTGCCAGCAGTTTAGGGTGGATGGCACGTTACGAGCAGTACTTC.

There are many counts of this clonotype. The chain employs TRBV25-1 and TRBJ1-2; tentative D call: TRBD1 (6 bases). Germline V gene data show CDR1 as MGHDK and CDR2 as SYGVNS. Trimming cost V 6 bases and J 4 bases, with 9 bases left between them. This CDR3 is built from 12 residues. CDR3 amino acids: CASRDSFYGYTF. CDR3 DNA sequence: TGTGCCAGCAGGGACAGTTTCTATGGCTACACCTTC.

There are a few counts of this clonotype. The CDR3 nucleotides read TGTGCCAGCAGCCCCCTAGCGGGGGGGAGTATCGGCGGGGAGCTGTTTTTT. This translates into CASSPLAGGSIGGELFF. J is TRBJ2-2 and V is TRBV7-2, with 12 bases lining up with TRBD2. V gave up 5 bases and J gave up 7 bases; unmatched junction bases: 11. The length of the CDR3 is 17 residues. Germline V gene data show CDR1 as SGHTA and CDR2 as FQGNSA.

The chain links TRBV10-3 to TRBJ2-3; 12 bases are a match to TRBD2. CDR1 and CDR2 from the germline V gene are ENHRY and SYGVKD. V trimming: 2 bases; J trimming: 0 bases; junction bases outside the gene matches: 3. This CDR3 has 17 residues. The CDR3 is CAISEPLAGGSTDTQYF. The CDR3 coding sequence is TGTGCCATCAGTGAGCCGCTAGCGGGAGGGAGCACAGATACGCAGTATTTT.

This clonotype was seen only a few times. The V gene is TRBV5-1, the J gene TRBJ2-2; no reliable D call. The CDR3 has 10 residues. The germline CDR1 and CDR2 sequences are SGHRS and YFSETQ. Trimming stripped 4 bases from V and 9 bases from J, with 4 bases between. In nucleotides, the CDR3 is TGCGCCAGCAGCCCCCGGGAGCTGTTTTTT. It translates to CASSPRELFF.

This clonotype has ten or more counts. The CDR3 nucleotides are TGTGCCAGCAGTCCGAGGACTAGCGGGAGGGTTGACGATGAGCAGTTCTTC. This codes for CASSPRTSGRVDDEQFF. The chain recombines TRBV27 with TRBJ2-1, with 15 nucleotides matching TRBD2. This CDR3 spans 17 amino acids. Germline lookup yields CDR1 MNHEY and CDR2 SMNVEV (reference sequence). The trim removed 5 bases at V and 8 bases at J, leaving 10 bases unmatched.

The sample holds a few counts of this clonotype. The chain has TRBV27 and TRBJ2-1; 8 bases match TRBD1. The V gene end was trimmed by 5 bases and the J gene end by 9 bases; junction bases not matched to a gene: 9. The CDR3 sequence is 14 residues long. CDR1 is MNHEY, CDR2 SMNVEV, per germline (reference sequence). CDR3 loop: CASSVGQGLGEQFF. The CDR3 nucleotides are TGTGCCAGCAGTGTCGGACAGGGATTAGGTGAGCAGTTCTTC.

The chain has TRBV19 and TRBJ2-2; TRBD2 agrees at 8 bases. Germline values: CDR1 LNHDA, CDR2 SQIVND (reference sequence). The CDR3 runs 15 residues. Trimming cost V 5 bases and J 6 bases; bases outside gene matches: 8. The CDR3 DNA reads TGTGCCAGTAGTGCTAATAGCGGGATGGCCGGGGAGCTGTTTTTT. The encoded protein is CASSANSGMAGELFF.

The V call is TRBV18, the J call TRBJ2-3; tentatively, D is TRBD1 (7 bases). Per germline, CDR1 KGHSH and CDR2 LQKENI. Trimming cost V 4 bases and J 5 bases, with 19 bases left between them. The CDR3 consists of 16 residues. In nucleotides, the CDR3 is TGTGCCAGCTCACTACTACAGGGGAGGATTGGAGATACGCAGTATTTT. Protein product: CASSLLQGRIGDTQYF.

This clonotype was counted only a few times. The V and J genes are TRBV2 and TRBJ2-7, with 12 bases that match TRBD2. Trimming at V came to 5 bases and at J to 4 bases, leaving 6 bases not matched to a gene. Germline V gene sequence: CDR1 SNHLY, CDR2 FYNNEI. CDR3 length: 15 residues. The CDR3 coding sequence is TGTGCCAGCAGTAAAGGACTAGCGGGACAGTACGAGCAGTACTTC. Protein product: CASSKGLAGQYEQYF. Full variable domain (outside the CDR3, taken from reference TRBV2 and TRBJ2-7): EPEVTQTPSHQVTQMGQEVILRCVPISNHLYFYWYRQILGQKVEFLVSFYNNEISEKSEIFDDQFSVERPDGSNFTLKIRSTKLEDSAMYFCASSKGLAGQYEQYFGPGTRLTVT.

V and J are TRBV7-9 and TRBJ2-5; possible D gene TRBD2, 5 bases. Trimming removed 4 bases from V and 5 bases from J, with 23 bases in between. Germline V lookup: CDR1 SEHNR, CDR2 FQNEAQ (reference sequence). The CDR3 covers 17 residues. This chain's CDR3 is CASSSPLREGGRETQYF. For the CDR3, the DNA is TGTGCCAGCAGCTCCCCCCTGAGGGAAGGCGGTCGGGAGACCCAGTACTTC.